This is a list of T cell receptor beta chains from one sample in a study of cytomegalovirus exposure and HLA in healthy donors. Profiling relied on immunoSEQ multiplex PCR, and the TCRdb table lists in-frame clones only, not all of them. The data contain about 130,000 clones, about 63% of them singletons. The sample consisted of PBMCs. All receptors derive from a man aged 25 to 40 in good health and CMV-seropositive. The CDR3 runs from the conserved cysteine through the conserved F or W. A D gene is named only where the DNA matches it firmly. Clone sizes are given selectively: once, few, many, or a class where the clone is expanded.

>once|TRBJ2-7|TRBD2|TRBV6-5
CASSYSGTSEYEQYF
TGTGCCAGCAGTTACTCGGGGACTAGTGAATACGAGCAGTACTTC
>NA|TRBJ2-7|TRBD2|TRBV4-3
CASSQEGGRAYEQYF
TGCGCCAGCAGCCAAGAAGGAGGGAGGGCCTACGAGCAGTACTTC
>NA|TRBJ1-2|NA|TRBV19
CASSIPGYRSYGYTF
TGTGCCAGTAGTATCCCAGGGTACCGGTCCTATGGCTACACCTTC
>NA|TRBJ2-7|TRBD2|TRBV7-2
CASSLALGSGAYEQYF
TGTGCCAGCAGCTTAGCGCTCGGTAGCGGGGCCTACGAGCAGTACTTC
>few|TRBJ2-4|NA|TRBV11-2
CASSLAGGSQYF
TGTGCCAGCAGCTTAGCCGGAGGAAGTCAGTACTTC
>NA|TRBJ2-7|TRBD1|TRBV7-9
CASSFGTAYEQYF
TGTGCCAGCAGCTTCGGGACAGCCTACGAGCAGTACTTC
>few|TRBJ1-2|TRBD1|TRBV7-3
CASTKDRGLLASGYTF
TGTGCCAGCACCAAGGACAGGGGGCTCCTCGCTAGTGGCTACACCTTC
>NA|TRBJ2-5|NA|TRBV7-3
CASSYLEGETQYF
TGTGCCAGCAGCTACCTGGAGGGTGAGACCCAGTACTTC
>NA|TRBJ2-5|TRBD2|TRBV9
CASRREGVETQYF
TGTGCCAGCAGAAGGGAGGGAGTCGAGACCCAGTACTTC
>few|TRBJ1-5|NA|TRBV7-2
CASSLSRNQPQHF
TGTGCCAGCAGCTTGTCCAGGAATCAGCCCCAGCATTTT
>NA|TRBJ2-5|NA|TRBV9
CASSVVAREIQETQYF
TGTGCCAGCAGCGTAGTTGCCAGGGAAATCCAAGAGACCCAGTACTTC
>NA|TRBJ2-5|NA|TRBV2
CASRKQQETQYF
TGTGCCAGCAGGAAACAACAAGAGACCCAGTACTTC
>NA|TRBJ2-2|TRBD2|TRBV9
CASSVTTSGKTGELFF
TGTGCCAGCAGCGTAACGACTAGCGGGAAGACCGGGGAGCTGTTTTTT
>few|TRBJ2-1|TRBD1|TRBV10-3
CATDRDLSYNEQFF
TGTGCCACGGACAGGGATCTCTCCTACAATGAGCAGTTCTTC
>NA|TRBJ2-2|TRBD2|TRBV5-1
CASSLERETGELFF
TGCGCCAGCAGCTTGGAGCGGGAGACCGGGGAGCTGTTTTTT
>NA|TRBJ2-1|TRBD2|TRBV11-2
CATLPSGYNEQFF
TGTGCTACACTACCTAGCGGCTACAATGAGCAGTTCTTC
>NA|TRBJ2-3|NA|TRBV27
CASRQGRHTQYF
TGTGCCAGCAGACAGGGTCGCCATACGCAGTATTTT
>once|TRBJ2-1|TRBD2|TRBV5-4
CASSLVFSGSYEQFF
TGTGCCAGCAGCTTGGTATTTAGCGGGAGCTATGAGCAGTTCTTC
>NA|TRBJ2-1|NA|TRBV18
CASSPRRDNYNEQFF
TGTGCCAGCTCCCCTAGAAGGGACAATTACAATGAGCAGTTCTTC
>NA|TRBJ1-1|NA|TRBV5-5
CASSFLSRGLTEAFF
TGTGCCAGCAGCTTCTTGTCCAGGGGTCTCACTGAAGCTTTCTTT
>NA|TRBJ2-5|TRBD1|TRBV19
CASSSWTGGQETQYF
TGTGCCAGTAGTTCTTGGACAGGGGGGCAAGAGACCCAGTACTTC
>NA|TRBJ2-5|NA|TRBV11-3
CASSLGGQETQYF
TGTGCCAGCAGCTTAGGCGGCCAAGAGACCCAGTACTTC
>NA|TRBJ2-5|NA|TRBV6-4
CASSVSQGQSNQETQYF
TGTGCCAGCAGTGTAAGCCAGGGACAATCTAACCAAGAGACCCAGTACTTC
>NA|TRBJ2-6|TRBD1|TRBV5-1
CASSLSTGLGANVLTF
TGCGCCAGCAGCTTGTCGACAGGGCTTGGGGCCAACGTCCTGACTTTC
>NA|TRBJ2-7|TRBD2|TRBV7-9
CASSDISGRPSEQYF
TGTGCCAGCAGCGATATTAGCGGGAGGCCCTCCGAGCAGTACTTC
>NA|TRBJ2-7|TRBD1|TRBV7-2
CASSLTGPLSYEQYF
TGTGCCAGCAGCTTGACAGGGCCTCTAAGCTACGAGCAGTACTTC
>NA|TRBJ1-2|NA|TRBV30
CAWSWQGKLPNYGYTF
TGTGCCTGGAGTTGGCAGGGGAAGCTCCCTAACTATGGCTACACCTTC